The entry below describes one T cell receptor (beta chain). As yet, its antigen is unknown. Trimming removed 6 bases at V and 3 bases at J, with 13 bases between. CDR1 and CDR2 (germline): SSHAT, FNYEAQ (reference sequence). The CDR3 spans 14 residues. The entry originates in a study of shared clonotypes between healthy human individuals. Regarding the study as a whole: Relative to clonotypes present in all four donors, those not shared had lower generation probabilities.

The method was immunoSEQ multiplex PCR; TCRdb's version includes in-frame clones alone and lacks a portion of them. Here the sample spans about 600,000 clones, approximately 97% being singletons. The sequence came from a woman aged 30 to 39 in good health. The specimen was naive CD4+ T cells sorted from blood. Subset meaning: CD45RA+ positively selected. The chain couples TRBV7-7 to TRBJ2-3; D is perhaps TRBD2 (5 bases). For the CDR3, the DNA is TGTGCCAGCAGTAAGAGGGCAGGAACAGATACGCAGTATTTT. It encodes CASSKRAGTDTQYF.